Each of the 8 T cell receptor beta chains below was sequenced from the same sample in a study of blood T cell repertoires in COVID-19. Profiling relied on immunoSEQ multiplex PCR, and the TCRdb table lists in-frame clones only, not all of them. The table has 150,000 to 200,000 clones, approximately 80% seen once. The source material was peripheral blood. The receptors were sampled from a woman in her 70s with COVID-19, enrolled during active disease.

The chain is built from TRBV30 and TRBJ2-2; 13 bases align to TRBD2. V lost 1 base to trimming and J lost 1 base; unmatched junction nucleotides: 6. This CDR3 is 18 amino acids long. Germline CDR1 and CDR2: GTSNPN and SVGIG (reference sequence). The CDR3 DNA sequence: TGTGCCTGGAGTGACCCGACTAGCGGGGGGCGGAACACCGGGGAGCTGTTTTTT. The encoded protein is CAWSDPTSGGRNTGELFF.

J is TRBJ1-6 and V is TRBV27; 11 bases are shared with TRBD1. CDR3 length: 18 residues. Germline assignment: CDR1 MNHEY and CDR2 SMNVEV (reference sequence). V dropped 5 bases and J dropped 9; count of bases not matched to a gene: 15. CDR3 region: CASSPADGQGAPISPLHF. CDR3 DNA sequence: TGTGCCAGCAGTCCAGCCGACGGACAGGGGGCGCCGATTTCACCCCTCCACTTT.

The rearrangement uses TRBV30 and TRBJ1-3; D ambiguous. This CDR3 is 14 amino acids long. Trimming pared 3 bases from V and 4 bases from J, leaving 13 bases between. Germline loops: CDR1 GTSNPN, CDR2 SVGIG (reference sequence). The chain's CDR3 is CAWRESGLGNTIYF. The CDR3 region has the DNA TGTGCCTGGAGAGAATCGGGTTTAGGAAACACCATATATTTT.

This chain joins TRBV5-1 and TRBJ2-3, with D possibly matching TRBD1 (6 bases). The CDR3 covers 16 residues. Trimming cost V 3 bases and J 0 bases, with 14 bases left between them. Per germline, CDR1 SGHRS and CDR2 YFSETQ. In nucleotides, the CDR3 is TGCGCCAGCAGCTACCGACAGGATCCTAGCACAGATACGCAGTATTTT. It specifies CASSYRQDPSTDTQYF.

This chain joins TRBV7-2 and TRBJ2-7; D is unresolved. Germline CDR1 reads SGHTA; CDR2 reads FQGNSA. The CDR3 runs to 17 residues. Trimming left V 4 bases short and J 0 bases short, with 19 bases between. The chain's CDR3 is CASSSSVVDFFSYEQYV. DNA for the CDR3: TGTGCCAGCAGCTCCTCCGTTGTCGACTTCTTCTCCTACGAGCAGTACGTC.

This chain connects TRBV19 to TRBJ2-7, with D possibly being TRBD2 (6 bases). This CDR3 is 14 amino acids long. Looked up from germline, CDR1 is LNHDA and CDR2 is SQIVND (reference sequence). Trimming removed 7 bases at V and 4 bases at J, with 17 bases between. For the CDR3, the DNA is TGTGCCAGTACCCTAAGTTTCGGGGGTTACGAGCAGTACTTC. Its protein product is CASTLSFGGYEQYF.

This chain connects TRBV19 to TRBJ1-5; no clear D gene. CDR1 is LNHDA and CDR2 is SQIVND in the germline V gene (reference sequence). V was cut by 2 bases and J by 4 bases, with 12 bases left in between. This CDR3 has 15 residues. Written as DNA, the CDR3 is TGTGCCAGTAGTATAATCCTCGGCGGAAATCAGCCCCAGCATTTT. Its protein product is CASSIILGGNQPQHF.

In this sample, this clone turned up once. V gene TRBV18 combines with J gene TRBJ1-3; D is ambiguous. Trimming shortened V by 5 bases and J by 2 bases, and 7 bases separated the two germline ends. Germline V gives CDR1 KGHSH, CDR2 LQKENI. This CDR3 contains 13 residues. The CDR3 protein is CASSGATGNTIYF. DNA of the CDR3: TGTGCCAGCTCAGGAGCTACTGGAAACACCATATATTTT.